This is a list of T cell receptor beta chains from one sample in a study of T-cell reconstitution after alpha-beta-depleted transplantation in children. TCRdb reprocessed the PCR reads via MiXCR and lists one record per CDR3 protein. The table includes roughly 200,000 distinct CDR3 sequences, approximately 8% detected once. The sample consisted of PBMCs, mostly from graft donor cells, taken 360 days after TCRalphabeta/CD19-depleted stem cell transplant. The receptors were gathered from a male patient between 2 and 10 years old who had a stem cell transplant for acute myeloid leukemia, so the T cells may come from the graft donor. The CDR3 runs from the conserved cysteine through the conserved F or W. D genes are given only for firm matches. Expanded clones get a size class; other rows say once, few or many, or leave the size out.

d_gene,j_gene,abundance,v_gene,CDR3aa,CDR3nt
TRBD1,TRBJ2-7,few,TRBV9,CASSLRTGYLYEQYF,TGTGCCAGCAGCTTAAGGACAGGGTATCTTTACGAGCAGTACTTC
NA,TRBJ1-5,many,TRBV4-1,CASSQPTGQPQHF,TGCGCCAGCAGCCAACCTACGGGTCAGCCCCAGCATTTT
NA,TRBJ1-2,few,TRBV7-6,CASSLFSGQDYGYTF,TGTGCCAGCAGCTTATTTTCCGGGCAGGACTATGGCTACACCTTC
NA,TRBJ2-5,NA,TRBV19,CASSMQSQETQYF,TGTGCCAGTAGCATGCAGTCTCAAGAGACCCAGTACTTC
NA,TRBJ2-5,few,TRBV20-1,CSARNWVGQETQYF,TGCAGTGCTAGGAACTGGGTAGGACAGGAGACCCAGTACTTC
NA,TRBJ2-4,few,TRBV11-2,CASSTLQGKLAKNIQYF,TGTGCCAGCAGCACCCTACAGGGCAAGCTAGCCAAAAACATTCAGTACTTC
NA,TRBJ2-1,NA,TRBV21-1,CASPPADNEQFF,TGTGCCAGCCCCCCGGCAGATAATGAGCAGTTCTTC
NA,TRBJ2-7,NA,TRBV18,CASSGANSYEQYF,TGTGCCAGCTCAGGCGCCAACTCCTACGAGCAGTACTTC
NA,TRBJ2-6,many,TRBV12-3/TRBV12-4,CASSPRDFSGANVLTF,TGTGCCAGCAGTCCGAGGGACTTCTCTGGGGCCAACGTCCTGACTTTC
NA,TRBJ2-5,NA,TRBV6-1,CASSPVAEETQYF,TGTGCCAGCAGCCCCGTAGCGGAAGAGACCCAGTACTTC
TRBD1,TRBJ1-6,NA,TRBV4-1,CASSSRQGANSPLHF,TGCGCCAGCAGCTCTCGACAGGGAGCAAATTCACCCCTCCACTTT
NA,TRBJ1-1,NA,TRBV12-3/TRBV12-4,CASSGRIGTEAFF,TGTGCCAGCAGCGGCCGCATTGGCACTGAAGCTTTCTTT
TRBD2,TRBJ2-7,few,TRBV7-9,CASSLAPAGNEQYF,TGTGCCAGCAGCTTAGCGCCAGCGGGGAACGAGCAGTACTTC
NA,TRBJ2-2,many,TRBV12-3/TRBV12-4,CASRTGGGFGRDTGELFF,TGTGCCAGCCGTACAGGCGGCGGATTTGGACGGGACACCGGGGAGCTGTTTTTT
NA,TRBJ2-5,few,TRBV12-3/TRBV12-4,CASSFKDKQETQYF,TGTGCCAGCAGTTTTAAGGATAAACAAGAGACCCAGTACTTC
NA,TRBJ1-2,few,TRBV12-3/TRBV12-4,CASSLCQLCGYTF,TGTGCCAGCAGTTTGTGTCAGCTGTGCGGCTACACCTTC
NA,TRBJ2-5,many,TRBV27,CASSLRGGSFETQYF,TGTGCCAGCAGTTTGAGGGGGGGCTCCTTCGAGACCCAGTACTTC
NA,TRBJ2-3,NA,TRBV5-1,CASSKIQGPTDTQYF,TGCGCCAGCAGCAAAATCCAGGGGCCAACAGATACGCAGTATTTT
NA,TRBJ2-5,few,TRBV7-6,CASSLVRWGQETQYF,TGTGCCAGCAGCTTAGTTAGGTGGGGCCAAGAGACCCAGTACTTC
TRBD1,TRBJ1-1,NA,TRBV20-1,CSARVAGQGAVNTEAFF,TGCAGTGCTAGAGTCGCGGGACAGGGGGCTGTGAACACTGAAGCTTTCTTT
NA,TRBJ1-6,many,TRBV7-3,CASSLTEGSSPLHF,TGTGCCAGCAGCTTAACCGAGGGTTCTTCACCCCTCCACTTT
NA,TRBJ1-2,NA,TRBV5-6,CASSFDRVNGYTF,TGTGCCAGCAGCTTCGATAGGGTCAATGGCTACACCTTC
NA,TRBJ2-3,many,TRBV27,CASSLAPTSTDTQYF,TGTGCCAGCAGTCTCGCCCCGACTAGCACAGATACGCAGTATTTT
NA,TRBJ1-6,NA,TRBV15,CATSRMGDRFNSPLHF,TGTGCCACCAGCAGAATGGGGGACCGCTTTAATTCACCCCTCCACTTT
TRBD1,TRBJ2-1,few,TRBV12-3/TRBV12-4,CASGAGTGAQAYNEQFF,TGTGCCAGCGGAGCCGGGACAGGGGCACAAGCCTACAATGAGCAGTTCTTC
TRBD1,TRBJ2-7,few,TRBV5-1,CASSTQGASYEQYF,TGCGCCAGCAGCACCCAGGGGGCCTCCTACGAGCAGTACTTC
NA,TRBJ2-7,many,TRBV20-1,CSAVARGAGYEQYF,TGCAGTGCCGTAGCTAGGGGGGCTGGCTACGAGCAGTACTTC
TRBD2,TRBJ2-7,NA,TRBV18,CASSGLAGEPYEQYF,TGTGCCAGCTCGGGACTAGCGGGAGAGCCCTACGAGCAGTACTTC
TRBD2,TRBJ2-5,few,TRBV6-6,CAGGASGKETQYF,TGTGCCGGGGGGGCTAGCGGGAAGGAGACCCAGTACTTC
TRBD2,TRBJ2-1,NA,TRBV20-1,CSATLAGAYNEQFF,TGCAGTGCTACCCTAGCGGGAGCCTACAATGAGCAGTTCTTC
NA,TRBJ2-2,many,TRBV2,CASTPTGTGELFF,TGTGCCAGTACCCCGACAGGTACCGGGGAGCTGTTTTTT
NA,TRBJ2-2,NA,TRBV6-5,CASSYSQKGTGELFF,TGTGCCAGCAGTTACTCTCAAAAAGGAACCGGGGAGCTGTTTTTT
NA,TRBJ2-7,few,TRBV5-1,CASSDYTSSYEQYF,TGCGCCAGCAGCGATTACACCAGCTCCTACGAGCAGTACTTC
TRBD2,TRBJ2-7,NA,TRBV11-1,CASSRLAGGSYEQYF,TGTGCCAGCAGCCGACTAGCGGGGGGCTCCTACGAGCAGTACTTC
NA,TRBJ2-5,few,TRBV12-3/TRBV12-4,CASSFGRGMISETQYF,TGTGCCAGCAGTTTCGGCAGGGGTATGATTTCGGAGACCCAGTACTTC
NA,TRBJ2-3,few,TRBV5-1,CASSPELPTDTQYF,TGCGCCAGCAGCCCGGAACTTCCCACAGATACGCAGTATTTT
NA,TRBJ2-2,many,TRBV20-1,CSARRKTRNGELFF,TGCAGTGCTCGGAGGAAGACTAGGAACGGGGAGCTGTTTTTT
NA,TRBJ1-2,NA,TRBV29-1,CSVPGTYGYTF,TGCAGCGTTCCGGGAACCTATGGCTACACCTTC
NA,TRBJ1-5,NA,TRBV12-3/TRBV12-4,CPSSGQSNQPQHF,TGTCCCAGCAGTGGACAGAGCAATCAGCCCCAGCATTTT
TRBD2,TRBJ2-5,few,TRBV2,CASSTRPGLARTNSQETQYF,TGTGCCAGCAGTACAAGACCGGGACTAGCGAGGACCAACTCTCAAGAGACCCAGTACTTC
NA,TRBJ2-3,few,TRBV20-1,CSARDSAGVWADTQYF,TGCAGTGCTAGAGATTCGGCAGGGGTTTGGGCAGATACGCAGTATTTT
TRBD1,TRBJ2-3,few,TRBV29-1,CSVERRQGTFSSTDTQYF,TGCAGCGTTGAACGGCGACAGGGGACGTTTAGTAGCACAGATACGCAGTATTTT
NA,TRBJ2-5,many,TRBV29-1,CSVLSRGETQYF,TGCAGCGTTTTATCACGGGGAGAGACCCAGTACTTC
TRBD2,TRBJ2-1,many,TRBV7-3,CASSFIAGGPDEQFF,TGTGCCAGCAGCTTCATAGCGGGAGGGCCAGATGAGCAGTTCTTC
NA,TRBJ2-7,many,TRBV20-1,CSARIAVGRSSYEQYF,TGCAGTGCTAGGATAGCGGTAGGGCGGAGCTCCTACGAGCAGTACTTC
NA,TRBJ1-1,few,TRBV5-6,CASTEMGQPNTEAFF,TGTGCCAGCACCGAAATGGGGCAGCCCAACACTGAAGCTTTCTTT
NA,TRBJ2-7,NA,TRBV7-3,CASSLVPAISSYEQYF,TGTGCCAGCAGCTTAGTCCCCGCGATTAGCTCCTACGAGCAGTACTTC
TRBD1,TRBJ2-7,few,TRBV10-2,CASSDPGTGGFYEQYF,TGCGCCAGCAGTGACCCCGGGACAGGGGGTTTCTACGAGCAGTACTTC